This paragraph reports one T cell receptor (beta chain). One junction end does not reproduce the germline sequence, and a read error may be involved. The assay was immunoSEQ multiplex PCR, and TCRdb's table has in-frame clones only and misses some. The sample includes approximately 150,000 clones, about 91% of them seen just once. The data derive from a study of control samples from healthy donors and cancer patients. Germline V lookup: CDR1 LGHDT, CDR2 YNNKEL (reference sequence). The CDR3 extends over 15 amino acids. The sequencing sample was made of blood. V is TRBV3-1 (or the pseudogene TRBV3-2) and J is TRBJ1-2, with TRBD1 as a possible D gene (5 bases). The receptor's source is a man between 18 and 35 years old in good health. Here the CDR3 DNA reads TGTGCCAGCAGCCAGTACCTCCCCGGGGGGTGGGTCCTGTCCTTC. Its translation: CASSQYLPGGWVLSF.